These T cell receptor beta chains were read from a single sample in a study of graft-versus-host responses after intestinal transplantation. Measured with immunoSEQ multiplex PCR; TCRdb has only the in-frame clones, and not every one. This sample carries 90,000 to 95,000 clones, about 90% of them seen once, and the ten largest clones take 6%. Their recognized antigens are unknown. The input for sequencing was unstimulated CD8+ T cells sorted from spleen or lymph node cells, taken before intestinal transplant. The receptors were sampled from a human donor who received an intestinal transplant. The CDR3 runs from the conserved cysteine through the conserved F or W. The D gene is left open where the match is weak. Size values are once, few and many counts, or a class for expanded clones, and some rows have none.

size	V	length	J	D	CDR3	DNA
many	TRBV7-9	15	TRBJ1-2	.	CASTPSYGTANGYTF	TGTGCCAGCACCCCATCCTACGGGACGGCAAATGGCTACACCTTC
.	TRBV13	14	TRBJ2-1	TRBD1	CASSLVTGLDEQFF	TGTGCCAGCAGCTTAGTGACAGGGTTGGATGAGCAGTTCTTC
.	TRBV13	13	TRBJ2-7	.	CASSLGRAYEQYF	TGTGCCAGCAGCTTGGGCAGGGCCTACGAGCAGTACTTC
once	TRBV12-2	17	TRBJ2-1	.	CASRLAQKRDRVSEQFF	TGTGCAAGTCGCTTAGCCCAAAAACGGGACAGGGTTTCTGAGCAGTTCTTC
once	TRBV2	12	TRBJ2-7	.	CAISRETYEQYF	TGTGCCATTTCACGGGAAACCTACGAGCAGTACTTC
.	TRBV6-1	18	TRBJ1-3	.	CASSEAYNRLSKGNTIYF	TGTGCCAGCAGTGAAGCGTATAATAGGCTCAGTAAGGGAAACACCATATATTTT
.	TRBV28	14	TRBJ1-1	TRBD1	CAIWDRGFFSEAFF	TGTGCCATATGGGACAGGGGTTTTTTCTCTGAAGCTTTCTTT
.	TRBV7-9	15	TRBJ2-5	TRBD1	CASSFSGTDQETQYF	TGTGCCAGCAGCTTCAGTGGGACAGACCAAGAGACCCAGTACTTC
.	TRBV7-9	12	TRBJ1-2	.	CASSLRDYGHTF	TGTGCCAGCAGCTTACGGGACTATGGCCACACCTTC
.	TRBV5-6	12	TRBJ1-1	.	CASSLLALEAFF	TGTGCCAGCAGCTTATTGGCGCTAGAAGCTTTCTTT
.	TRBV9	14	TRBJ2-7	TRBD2	CASSERGGLNEQYF	TGTGCCAGCAGCGAACGGGGGGGTTTAAACGAGCAGTACTTC
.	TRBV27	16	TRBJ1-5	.	CASSTAPLWSNQPQHF	TGTGCCAGCAGTACAGCCCCGCTTTGGAGCAATCAGCCCCAGCATTTT
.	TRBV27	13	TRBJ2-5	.	CASSLGPPATQYF	TGTGCCAGCAGTTTAGGCCCGCCAGCGACCCAGTACTTC
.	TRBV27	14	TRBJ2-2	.	CASSLALNTGELFF	TGTGCCAGCAGTTTGGCACTTAACACCGGGGAGCTGTTTTTT
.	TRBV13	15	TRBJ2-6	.	CASSPRTDRANVLTF	TGTGCCAGCAGCCCCCGGACCGACCGGGCCAACGTCCTGACTTTC
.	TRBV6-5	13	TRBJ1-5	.	CASSYGWNQPQHF	TGTGCCAGCAGTTACGGGTGGAATCAGCCCCAGCATTTT
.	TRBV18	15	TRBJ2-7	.	CASSQNKGNSDEQYF	TGTGCCAGCTCACAAAATAAGGGTAATAGCGACGAGCAGTACTTC
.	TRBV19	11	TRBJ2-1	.	CASTLHNEQFF	TGTGCCAGTACCCTCCACAATGAGCAGTTCTTC
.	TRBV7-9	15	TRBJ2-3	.	CASSSTGTSTDTQYF	TGTGCCAGCAGCTCAACCGGGACTAGCACAGATACGCAGTATTTT
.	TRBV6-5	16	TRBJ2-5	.	CASSLTGHPGWETQYF	TGTGCCAGCAGTTTAACGGGACACCCGGGGTGGGAGACCCAGTACTTC
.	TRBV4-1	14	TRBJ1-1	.	CASSYSQRNTEAFF	TGCGCCAGCAGCTACTCCCAGCGGAACACTGAAGCTTTCTTT
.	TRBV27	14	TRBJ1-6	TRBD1	CASSQRRGLSPLHF	TGTGCCAGCAGTCAGCGGAGGGGGCTTTCACCCCTCCACTTT
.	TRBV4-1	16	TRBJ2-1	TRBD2	CASSRGLAVAYNEQFF	TGCGCCAGCAGCCGCGGACTAGCGGTTGCCTACAATGAGCAGTTCTTC
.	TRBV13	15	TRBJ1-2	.	CASRWGGSANYGYTF	TGTGCCAGCAGGTGGGGCGGGTCAGCTAACTATGGCTACACCTTC
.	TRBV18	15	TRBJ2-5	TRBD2	CASAATSGVQETQYF	TGTGCCAGCGCGGCGACTAGCGGGGTACAAGAGACCCAGTACTTC
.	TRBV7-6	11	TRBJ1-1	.	CASSLDGEAFF	TGTGCCAGCAGCTTAGACGGAGAAGCTTTCTTT
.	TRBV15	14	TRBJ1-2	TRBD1	CATSRPQGADGYTF	TGTGCCACCAGCAGGCCACAGGGGGCGGATGGCTACACCTTC
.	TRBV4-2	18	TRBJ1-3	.	CASSQEGGAFDSGNTIYF	TGTGCCAGCAGCCAAGAGGGGGGGGCCTTTGACTCTGGAAACACCATATATTTT
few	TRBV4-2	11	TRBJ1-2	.	CASSQGEGYTF	TGTGCCAGCAGCCAAGGGGAAGGCTACACCTTC
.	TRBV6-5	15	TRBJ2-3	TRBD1	CASSYITGGTDTQYF	TGTGCCAGCAGTTATATTACAGGGGGCACAGATACGCAGTATTTT
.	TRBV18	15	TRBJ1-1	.	CASSTSGTAYTEAFF	TGTGCCAGCTCAACATCAGGGACCGCTTACACTGAAGCTTTCTTT
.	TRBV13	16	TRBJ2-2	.	CASSPPGGEYTGELFF	TGTGCCAGCAGCCCACCCGGGGGAGAGTACACCGGGGAGCTGTTTTTT
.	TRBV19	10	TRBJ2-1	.	CASSDNEQFF	TGTGCCAGCAGTGACAATGAGCAGTTCTTC
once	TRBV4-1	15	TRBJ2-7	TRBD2	CASSQVLAETEEQYF	TGCGCCAGCAGCCAAGTACTAGCGGAAACGGAGGAGCAGTACTTC
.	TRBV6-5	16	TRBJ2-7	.	CASSYSLTGTSYEQYF	TGTGCCAGCAGTTACTCTCTGACAGGGACTTCCTACGAGCAGTACTTC
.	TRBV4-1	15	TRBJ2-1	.	CASSQGGSSYNEQFF	TGCGCCAGCAGCCAAGGAGGTAGCTCCTACAATGAGCAGTTCTTC
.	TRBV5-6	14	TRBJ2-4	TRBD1	CASSFGQGANIQYF	TGTGCCAGCAGCTTCGGACAGGGGGCAAACATTCAGTACTTC
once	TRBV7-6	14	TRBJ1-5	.	CASSLGAGNQPQHF	TGTGCCAGCAGCCTCGGCGCGGGGAATCAGCCCCAGCATTTT
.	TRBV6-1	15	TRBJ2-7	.	CASNVRAPSSYEQYF	TGTGCCAGCAACGTTCGGGCCCCGAGCTCCTACGAGCAGTACTTC
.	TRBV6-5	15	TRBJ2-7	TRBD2	CASSYGSGASYEQYF	TGTGCCAGCAGTTATGGTAGCGGGGCTTCATACGAGCAGTACTTC
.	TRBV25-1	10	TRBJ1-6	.	CASSDGSLHF	TGTGCCAGCAGTGATGGGTCCCTCCACTTT
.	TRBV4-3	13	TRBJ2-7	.	CASSQDLGYEQYF	TGCGCCAGCAGCCAAGATTTAGGGTACGAGCAGTACTTC
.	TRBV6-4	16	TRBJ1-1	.	CASSEALRVLDTEAFF	TGTGCCAGCAGTGAAGCGCTTCGGGTGTTAGACACTGAAGCTTTCTTT
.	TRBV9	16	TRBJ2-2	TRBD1	CASSAPGTGSTGELFF	TGTGCCAGCAGCGCGCCTGGGACAGGGTCCACCGGGGAGCTGTTTTTT
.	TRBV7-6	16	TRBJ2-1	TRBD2	CASSFFSGELYNEQFF	TGTGCCAGCAGCTTTTTTAGCGGGGAGCTCTACAATGAGCAGTTCTTC
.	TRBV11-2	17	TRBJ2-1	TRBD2	CASSLAGAPRAYNEQFF	TGTGCCAGCAGCCTAGCGGGAGCCCCCCGAGCCTACAATGAGCAGTTCTTC
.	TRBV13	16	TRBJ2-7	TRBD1	CASSPTTGWGSYEQYF	TGTGCCAGCAGCCCCACGACAGGGTGGGGCTCCTACGAGCAGTACTTC
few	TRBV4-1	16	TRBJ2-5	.	CASSQDLPGARETQYF	TGCGCCAGCAGCCAAGATCTACCGGGGGCAAGGGAGACCCAGTACTTC
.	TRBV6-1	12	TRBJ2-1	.	CASSELAFEQFF	TGTGCCAGCAGTGAATTGGCGTTTGAGCAGTTCTTC
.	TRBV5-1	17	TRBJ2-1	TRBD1	CASSLLARQGAVHEQFF	TGCGCCAGCAGCTTATTAGCAAGACAGGGGGCAGTGCATGAGCAGTTCTTC
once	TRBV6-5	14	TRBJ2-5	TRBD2	CASSYGGGGETQYF	TGTGCCAGCAGTTACGGCGGGGGAGGAGAGACCCAGTACTTC
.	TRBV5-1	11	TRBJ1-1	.	CASSLGGEAFF	TGCGCCAGCAGCTTGGGCGGTGAAGCTTTCTTT
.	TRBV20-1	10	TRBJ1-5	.	CSARGGLSHF	TGCAGTGCTAGAGGGGGACTCTCACATTTT